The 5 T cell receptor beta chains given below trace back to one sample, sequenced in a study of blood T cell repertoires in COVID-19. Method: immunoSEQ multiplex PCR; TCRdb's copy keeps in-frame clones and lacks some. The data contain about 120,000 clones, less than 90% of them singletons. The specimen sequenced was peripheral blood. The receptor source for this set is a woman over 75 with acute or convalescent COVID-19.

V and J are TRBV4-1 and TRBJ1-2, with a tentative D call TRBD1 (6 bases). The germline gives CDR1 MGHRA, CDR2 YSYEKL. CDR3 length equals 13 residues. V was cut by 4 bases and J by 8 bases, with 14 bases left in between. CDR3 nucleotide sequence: TGCGCCAGCAGCCCGAGGACAGCTGGCGGCTACACCTTC. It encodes CASSPRTAGGYTF.

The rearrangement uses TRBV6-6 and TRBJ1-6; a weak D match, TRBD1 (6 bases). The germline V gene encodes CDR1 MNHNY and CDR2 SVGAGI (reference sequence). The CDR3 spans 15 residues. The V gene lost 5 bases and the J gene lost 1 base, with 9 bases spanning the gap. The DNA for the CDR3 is TGTGCCAGCAGTAAACAGGGTTCCTATAATTCACCCCTCCACTTT. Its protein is CASSKQGSYNSPLHF.

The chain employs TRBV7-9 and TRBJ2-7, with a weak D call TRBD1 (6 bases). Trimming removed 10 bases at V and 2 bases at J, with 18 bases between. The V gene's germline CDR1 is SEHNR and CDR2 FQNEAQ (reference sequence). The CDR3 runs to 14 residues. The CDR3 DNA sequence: TGTGCCACGTCAAGCGAACAGGGACCCTACGAGCAGTACGTC. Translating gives CATSSEQGPYEQYV.

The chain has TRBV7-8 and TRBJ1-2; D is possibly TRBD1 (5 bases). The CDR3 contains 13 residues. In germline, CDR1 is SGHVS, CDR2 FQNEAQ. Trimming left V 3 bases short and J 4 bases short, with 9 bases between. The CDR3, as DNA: TGTGCCAGCAGCTTGGACAACTCCTATGGCTACACCTTC. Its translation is CASSLDNSYGYTF.

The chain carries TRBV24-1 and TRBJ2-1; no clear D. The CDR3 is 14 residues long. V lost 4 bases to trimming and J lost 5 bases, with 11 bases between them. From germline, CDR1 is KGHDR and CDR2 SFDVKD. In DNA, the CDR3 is TGTGCCACCAGTGACGTTACCCAGAACAATGAGCAGTTCTTC. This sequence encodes CATSDVTQNNEQFF.